This TCR beta chain was profiled in a study of blood T cell repertoires in COVID-19. The CDR3 length is 13 residues. Germline assignment: CDR1 LNHNV and CDR2 YYDKDF (reference sequence). V shed 1 base and J shed 6 bases, with 8 bases lying between them. TCRdb's table, derived via immunoSEQ multiplex PCR, lists solely in-frame clones and lacks some. This table holds about 270,000 clones, around 89% found once. Individuals drawn from 20 to 30 US areas were about 18 to 90 years old. This clonotype was obtained from a woman aged 45-65 years who had recovered from COVID-19. The sample consisted of PBMCs or T cells enriched from blood (not recorded which). V and J are TRBV15 and TRBJ2-3, with unresolved D. CDR3 amino acids: CATSRGSFDTQYF. The DNA of the CDR3 is TGTGCCACCAGCAGAGGTTCTTTCGATACGCAGTATTTT.